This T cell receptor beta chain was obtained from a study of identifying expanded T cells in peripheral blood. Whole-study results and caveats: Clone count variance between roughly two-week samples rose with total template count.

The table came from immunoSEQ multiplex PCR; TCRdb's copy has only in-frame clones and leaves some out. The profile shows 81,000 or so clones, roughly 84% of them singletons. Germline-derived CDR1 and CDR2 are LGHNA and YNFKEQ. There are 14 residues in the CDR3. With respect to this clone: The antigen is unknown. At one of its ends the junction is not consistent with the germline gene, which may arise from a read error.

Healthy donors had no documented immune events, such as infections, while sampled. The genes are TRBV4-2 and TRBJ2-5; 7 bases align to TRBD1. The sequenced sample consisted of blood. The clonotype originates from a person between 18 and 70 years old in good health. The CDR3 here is CASSQPGQQETRYF. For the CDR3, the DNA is TGTGCCAGCAGCCAACCGGGACAGCAAGAGACCCGGTACTTC.